The 28 T cell receptor beta chains listed next were all sequenced from one sample in a study of early T cells in non-severe SARS-CoV-2 infection (dated by TCRdb to about 2021). The library relied on 5' RACE. For sequencing, a NextSeq 500 was employed. Using fastp trimming at Q25 and MiXCR clonotype assembly, TCRdb reanalyzed the public sequencing data and kept in-frame beta chains. Rows matching on CDR3 protein sequence are summarized as one entry with the most common DNA and genes. This sample lists about 110,000 distinct CDR3 sequences; about an eighth were detected once. The top ten constitute around 3% of the sample. Sample: whole blood. The receptors stem from an adult who was a healthcare worker with PCR-confirmed SARS-CoV-2 infection or an uninfected control (not recorded which).

This clonotype was seen a few times. The chain combines TRBV28 with TRBJ2-7; unclear D gene. CDR3 length equals 11 residues. The germline V and J ends were trimmed by 6 bases and 5 bases, with 8 bases remaining between them. Per the germline V gene, CDR1 is MDHEN and CDR2 is SYDVKM. The CDR3 loop is CASSIANEQYF. The CDR3 bases are TGTGCCAGCAGCATAGCCAACGAGCAGTACTTC.

This clonotype turned up a few times. The genes are TRBV25-1 and TRBJ2-7, with D possibly being TRBD2 (5 bases). The germline gives CDR1 MGHDK, CDR2 SYGVNS. V lost 1 base and J 5 bases, leaving 6 bases between the germline ends. The CDR3 is 12 amino acids. The DNA for the CDR3 is TGTGCCAGCAGTGAATTCGGGGACGAGCAGTACTTC. It specifies CASSEFGDEQYF.

This clonotype came up a few times. The V gene is TRBV6-1, the J gene TRBJ2-2, with D maybe TRBD1 (6 bases). V shed 3 bases and J shed 4 bases, with 12 bases lying between them. Germline CDR1 reads MNHNS; CDR2 reads SASEGT. This CDR3 is built from 15 residues. The chain's CDR3 is CASSEGAIITGELFF. The CDR3 DNA sequence: TGTGCCAGCAGTGAGGGGGCTATAATCACCGGGGAGCTGTTTTTT.

This clonotype was observed a handful of times. This chain joins TRBV20-1 and TRBJ2-5; D is unresolved. Germline loops: CDR1 DFQATT, CDR2 SNEGSKA (reference sequence). V lost 5 bases to trimming and J lost 7 bases, with 17 bases between them. The CDR3 loop spans 13 amino acids. DNA of the CDR3: TGCAGTGCTTGGCCCCTGGTGGGTGGGACCCAGTACTTC. It is translated as CSAWPLVGGTQYF.

This clonotype has at least ten counts. The genes are TRBV20-1 and TRBJ2-3, with TRBD2 matching 13 bases. Germline CDR1 reads DFQATT; CDR2 reads SNEGSKA (reference sequence). The CDR3 totals 19 residues. The V segment lost 6 bases and the J segment 2 bases; nucleotides outside the gene matches: 17. CDR3 sequence (DNA): TGCAGTGCGACACGCAGGACTAGCGGGGGACTACGCCACACAGATACGCAGTATTTT. Translating gives CSATRRTSGGLRHTDTQYF.

J is TRBJ2-7 and V is TRBV2, with 7 bases lining up with TRBD1. Germline CDR1 and CDR2: SNHLY and FYNNEI. Trimming took 4 bases from V and 3 from J; bases not matched to a gene: 3. This CDR3 has 13 residues. CDR3 sequence (DNA): TGTGCCAGCAGTGGACAGGGTGGCTACGAGCAGTACTTC. Translating gives CASSGQGGYEQYF.

This clonotype was detected ten times or more. V and J are TRBV19 and TRBJ2-7, with 7 bases aligning to TRBD1. The CDR3 spans 13 residues. The V segment lost 5 bases and the J segment 5 bases; nucleotides outside the gene matches: 6. Germline V gene sequence: CDR1 LNHDA, CDR2 SQIVND (reference sequence). Written as DNA, the CDR3 is TGTGCCAGTAGTGCGACAGGGAGCCACGAGCAGTACTTC. It specifies CASSATGSHEQYF.

The chain joins TRBV13 to TRBJ2-4; tentatively, D is TRBD1 (6 bases). The V gene's germline CDR1 is PRHDT and CDR2 FYEKMQ (reference sequence). Deletions cut 7 bases from V and 3 bases from J, with 16 bases between. The CDR3 sequence is 15 residues long. CDR3 protein: CASTQGQANKNIQYF. The CDR3 DNA reads as TGTGCCAGCACCCAGGGGCAGGCGAACAAAAACATTCAGTACTTC.

This clonotype was seen a handful of times. V and J are TRBV7-9 and TRBJ1-3; D possibly corresponds to TRBD1 (5 bases). The V and J ends lost 0 bases and 2 bases respectively, with 8 bases between them. This CDR3 has 15 amino acids. Germline loops: CDR1 SEHNR, CDR2 FQNEAQ (reference sequence). CDR3: CASSLALTAGNTIYF. The DNA of the CDR3 is TGTGCCAGCAGCTTAGCGCTGACAGCTGGAAACACCATATATTTT.

This clonotype has a handful of counts. The V call is TRBV5-6, the J call TRBJ2-3, with 12 bases aligning to TRBD2. The CDR3 is made up of 16 amino acids. Looked up from germline, CDR1 is SGHDT and CDR2 is YYEEEE. V shed 4 bases, J shed 4 bases, and the junction held 7 bases outside the gene matches. CDR3 DNA: TGTGCCAGCAGCAGGAGGACTAGCGGGGTGGCAGATACGCAGTATTTT. Translating gives CASSRRTSGVADTQYF. Full variable domain (missing parts from reference TRBV5-6 and TRBJ2-3): DAGVTQSPTHLIKTRGQQVTLRCSPKSGHDTVSWYQQALGQGPQFIFQYYEEEERQRGNFPDRFSGHQFPNYSSELNVNALLLGDSALYLCASSRRTSGVADTQYFGPGTRLTVL.

Only a few counts were recorded for this clonotype. The rearrangement links TRBV18 to TRBJ1-1; a possible D gene is TRBD1 (6 bases). The V gene lost 1 base and the J gene lost 2 bases, with 14 bases spanning the gap. Germline assignment: CDR1 KGHSH and CDR2 LQKENI. This CDR3 spans 16 amino acids. This CDR3 is CASSPLGGAPNTEAFF. The DNA of the CDR3 is TGTGCCAGCTCACCACTAGGGGGGGCGCCCAACACTGAAGCTTTCTTT. Looking up the rest from reference TRBV18 and TRBJ1-1 gives the full variable domain: NAGVMQNPRHLVRRRGQEARLRCSPMKGHSHVYWYRQLPEEGLKFMVYLQKENIIDESGMPKERFSAEFPKEGPSILRIQQVVRGDSAAYFCASSPLGGAPNTEAFFGQGTRLTVV.

This clonotype occurred many times. The chain couples TRBV6-4 to TRBJ2-1; D is possibly TRBD2 (5 bases). Trimming removed 2 bases at V and 7 bases at J, with 24 bases between. Germline CDR1 MRHNA, CDR2 SNTAGT. CDR3 length equals 18 residues. CDR3 in DNA: TGTGCCAGCAGTGACCTCAACGGGGTTGGCAGGCGCCCAAATGAGCAGTTCTTC. It specifies CASSDLNGVGRRPNEQFF.

There are a few counts of this clonotype. The chain couples TRBV3-1 to TRBJ1-1; TRBD1 might be the D (5 bases). Germline V gene data show CDR1 as LGHDT and CDR2 as YNNKEL (reference sequence). The CDR3 consists of 16 residues. Trimming removed 1 base from V and 6 bases from J, with 18 bases in between. Written as DNA, the CDR3 is TGTGCCAGCAGCCAAGTGCTTGCGGGCCGGGACGCTGAAGCTTTCTTT. Translated: CASSQVLAGRDAEAFF. Filled out from reference TRBV3-1 and TRBJ1-1, the complete variable domain reads DTAVSQTPKYLVTQMGNDKSIKCEQNLGHDTMYWYKQDSKKFLKIMFSYNNKELIINETVPNRFSPKSPDKAHLNLHINSLELGDSAVYFCASSQVLAGRDAEAFFGQGTRLTVV.

There are many counts of this clonotype. The rearrangement joins TRBV14 to TRBJ2-1; D remains unclear. CDR1 and CDR2 from the germline V gene are SGHDN and FVKESK. V was clipped by 4 bases and J by 6 bases, with 7 bases between them. This CDR3 has 12 amino acids. CDR3 sequence: CASSPPSNEQFF. The CDR3 coding sequence is TGTGCCAGCAGCCCACCCTCCAATGAGCAGTTCTTC. Together with reference TRBV14 and TRBJ2-1, the CDR3 gives the full variable domain: EAGVTQFPSHSVIEKGQTVTLRCDPISGHDNLYWYRRVMGKEIKFLLHFVKESKQDESGMPNNRFLAERTGGTYSTLKVQPAELEDSGVYFCASSPPSNEQFFGPGTRLTVL.

There are a few counts of this clonotype. The rearrangement uses TRBV7-6 and TRBJ2-1; D unresolved. V gave up 6 bases and J gave up 5 bases, with 17 bases separating them. This CDR3 comprises 15 residues. In germline, CDR1 is SGHVS, CDR2 FNYEAQ. The CDR3 protein is CASSVVPFGDNEQFF. In DNA, the CDR3 is TGTGCCAGCAGTGTAGTCCCCTTCGGAGACAATGAGCAGTTCTTC.

This clonotype was detected only a few times. The chain carries TRBV7-8 and TRBJ2-7; 8 bases match TRBD1. The CDR3 is made up of 16 amino acids. Unmatched junction bases numbered 8, after V lost 2 bases and J lost 2 bases. The germline V gene has CDR1 SGHVS and CDR2 FQNEAQ. The CDR3 coding sequence is TGTGCCAGCAGCTTAAGGGAAGACAGGGGAGCCTACGAGCAGTACTTC. It yields the protein CASSLREDRGAYEQYF.

This clonotype was recorded a few times. The genes are TRBV15 and TRBJ2-7; D perhaps matches TRBD1 (6 bases). CDR1 and CDR2 from the germline V gene are LNHNV and YYDKDF (reference sequence). This CDR3 region has 12 residues. The V end was cut by 2 bases, the J end by 6 bases, with 8 bases between. In DNA form, the CDR3 reads TGTGCCACCAGCAGAAAAGGGGGCGAGCAGTACTTC. This translates into CATSRKGGEQYF.

The V and J genes are TRBV30 and TRBJ1-4, with D perhaps matching TRBD1 (6 bases). V lost 0 bases to trimming and J lost 0 bases, with 11 bases between them. The CDR3 extends over 16 amino acids. Per the germline V gene, CDR1 is GTSNPN and CDR2 is SVGIG (reference sequence). The CDR3 DNA sequence: TGTGCCTGGAGTGTACTAGGGGGTGCAACTAATGAAAAACTGTTTTTT. Translation gives CAWSVLGGATNEKLFF.

The chain is built from TRBV3-1 and TRBJ1-1; D is unresolved. CDR3 length: 13 amino acids. Per the germline V gene, CDR1 is LGHDT and CDR2 is YNNKEL (reference sequence). The ends were cut back, 3 bases at V and 5 bases at J, with 10 bases in the middle. The DNA of the CDR3 is TGTGCCAGCAGCCATCTTCAGGAAACTGAAGCTTTCTTT. This encodes CASSHLQETEAFF.

In this sample, this clonotype turned up many times. The chain couples TRBV7-6 to TRBJ1-3; no reliable D call. Germline V gene sequence: CDR1 SGHVS, CDR2 FNYEAQ. V was cut by 2 bases and J by 0 bases, with 8 bases left in between. This CDR3 region has 15 residues. The CDR3 DNA is TGTGCCAGCAGCTTAACGCCAACCTCTGGAAACACCATATATTTT. It is translated as CASSLTPTSGNTIYF.

The V call is TRBV29-1, the J call TRBJ1-2; unclear D gene. Trimming cost V 4 bases and J 8 bases, with 11 bases left between them. Germline assignment: CDR1 SQVTM and CDR2 ANQGSEA. The CDR3 covers 11 residues. DNA of the CDR3: TGCAGCGTTGGGATCGGCGGGGGCTACACCTTC. Its protein is CSVGIGGGYTF.

V and J are TRBV29-1 and TRBJ2-1; tentatively, D is TRBD2 (5 bases). The germline CDR1 and CDR2 sequences are SQVTM and ANQGSEA. The CDR3 loop spans 12 amino acids. Trimming removed 6 bases at V and 9 bases at J, with 15 bases between. The CDR3 DNA is TGCAGCGTGGAAATTCGGGGTGGTGAGCAGTTCTTC. Its translation is CSVEIRGGEQFF.

A word on this clonotype: Relative to the germline gene, one junction end is altered; a read error may explain this. V usage is TRBV7-6 and J usage is TRBJ2-1; possible D gene TRBD2, 5 bases. The CDR3 consists of 19 residues. The germline CDR1 and CDR2 sequences are SGHVS and FNYEAQ. The CDR3 spells CAGSFRFPGPGSGNNEQFF. The DNA of the CDR3 is TGTGCCGGCAGCTTCCGTTTTCCGGGTCCGGGATCAGGAAACAATGAGCAGTTCTTC.

Only a few counts were recorded for this clonotype. V is TRBV12-3 or TRBV12-4 and J is TRBJ1-4; no clear D. The CDR3 is 14 residues long. The ends were cut back, 6 bases at V and 11 bases at J, with 19 bases in the middle. This chain's CDR3 is CASSSSVGMWKLFF. The CDR3 DNA reads as TGTGCCAGCAGCTCCTCAGTGGGGATGTGGAAACTGTTTTTT.

The rearrangement links TRBV6-4 to TRBJ1-1; D not certain. V was cut by 5 bases and J by 0 bases, with 22 bases left in between. CDR3 length: 18 amino acids. Germline CDR1 is MRHNA and CDR2 is SNTAGT. The DNA of the CDR3 is TGTGCCAGCAGTCCCGCCTCTCCTGGGCCCCCCATGAACACTGAAGCTTTCTTT. Protein sequence: CASSPASPGPPMNTEAFF.

The chain uses TRBV28 and TRBJ1-1, with a tentative D call TRBD1 (6 bases). The CDR3 has 15 amino acids. Trimming pared 5 bases from V and 1 base from J, leaving 14 bases between. Germline V gives CDR1 MDHEN, CDR2 SYDVKM. This CDR3 is CASSPGGLENTEAFF. CDR3 DNA sequence: TGTGCCAGCAGTCCCGGGGGCCTAGAGAACACTGAAGCTTTCTTT.

The sample holds a few counts of this clonotype. The chain uses TRBV28 and TRBJ2-1; a weak D match, TRBD1 (6 bases). The CDR3 length is 14 residues. V was pared by 2 bases and J by 9 bases, with 14 bases between. Germline lookup yields CDR1 MDHEN and CDR2 SYDVKM. CDR3 sequence (DNA): TGTGCCAGCAGTTTACTTAGGAGACAGGCTGAGCAGTTCTTC. Protein sequence: CASSLLRRQAEQFF.

The chain joins TRBV12-3 or TRBV12-4 to TRBJ2-3; possible D gene TRBD1, 6 bases. This CDR3 region has 13 residues. Deletions cut 1 base from V and 9 bases from J, with 11 bases between. The CDR3 is CASSLGGPTTQYF. The CDR3 region has the DNA TGTGCCAGCAGTTTAGGGGGGCCGACAACGCAGTATTTT.